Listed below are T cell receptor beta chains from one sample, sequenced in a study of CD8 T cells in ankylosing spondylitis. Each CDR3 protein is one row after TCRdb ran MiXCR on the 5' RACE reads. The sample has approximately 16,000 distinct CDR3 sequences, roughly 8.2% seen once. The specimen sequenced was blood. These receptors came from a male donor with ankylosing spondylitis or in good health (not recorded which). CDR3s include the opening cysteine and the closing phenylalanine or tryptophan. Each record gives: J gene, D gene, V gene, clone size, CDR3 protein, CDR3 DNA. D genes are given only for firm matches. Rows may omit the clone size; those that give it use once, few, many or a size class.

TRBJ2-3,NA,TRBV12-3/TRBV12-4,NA,CASSPDAADTQYF,TGTGCCAGCAGCCCGGACGCCGCAGATACGCAGTATTTT
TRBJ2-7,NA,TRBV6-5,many,CASSKLYEQYF,TGTGCCAGCAGTAAACTCTACGAGCAGTACTTC
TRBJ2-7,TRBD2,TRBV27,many,CASGPRRLAGLPYEQYF,TGTGCCAGCGGACCCCGGCGTCTAGCGGGATTACCCTACGAGCAGTACTTC
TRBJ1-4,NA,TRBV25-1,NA,CASSEGNTNEKLFF,TGTGCCAGCTCCGAGGGGAACACTAATGAAAAACTGTTTTTT
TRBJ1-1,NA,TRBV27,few,CASSSRGLGTEAFF,TGTGCCAGCAGTTCAAGGGGCCTAGGCACTGAAGCTTTCTTT
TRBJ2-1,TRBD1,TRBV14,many,CASSRDRAPYNEQFF,TGTGCCAGCAGCCGGGACAGGGCCCCCTACAATGAGCAGTTCTTC
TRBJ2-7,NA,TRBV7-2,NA,CASSSQGGPYEQYF,TGTGCCAGCAGCTCACAAGGGGGACCGTACGAGCAGTACTTC
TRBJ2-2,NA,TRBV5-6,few,CASSLGSPGELFF,TGTGCCAGCAGCTTGGGCTCCCCCGGGGAGCTGTTTTTT
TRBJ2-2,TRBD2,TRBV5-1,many,CASSPISSGSGELFF,TGCGCCAGCAGCCCTATATCTAGCGGGTCCGGGGAGCTGTTTTTT
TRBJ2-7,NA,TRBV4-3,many,CASSQDLGRGTSYEQYF,TGCGCCAGCAGCCAAGATCTAGGCAGGGGAACCTCCTACGAGCAGTACTTC
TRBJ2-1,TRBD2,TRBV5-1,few,CASSLAGGPGEQFF,TGCGCCAGCAGCTTAGCGGGAGGGCCGGGTGAGCAGTTCTTC
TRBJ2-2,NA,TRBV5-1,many,CASHLKLQGLGTGELFF,TGCGCCAGCCACCTAAAACTTCAGGGTTTAGGCACCGGGGAGCTGTTTTTT
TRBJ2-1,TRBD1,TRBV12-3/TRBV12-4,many,CASSPQGVGIEQFF,TGTGCCAGCAGCCCACAGGGGGTGGGGATTGAGCAGTTCTTC
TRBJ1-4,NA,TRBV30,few,CAWSVDPLGLSEKLFF,TGTGCCTGGAGTGTAGACCCCTTGGGGTTGAGTGAAAAACTGTTTTTT
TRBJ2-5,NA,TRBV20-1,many,CSARRETQYF,TGCAGTGCTAGGCGAGAGACCCAGTACTTC
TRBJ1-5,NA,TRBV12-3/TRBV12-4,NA,CASSFGNQPQHF,TGTGCCAGCAGTTTCGGCAATCAGCCCCAGCATTTT
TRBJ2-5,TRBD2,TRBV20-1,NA,CSARLAGETQYF,TGCAGTGCTAGACTAGCGGGAGAGACCCAGTACTTC
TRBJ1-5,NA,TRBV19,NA,CASSPGDWSNQPQHF,TGTGCCAGTAGCCCAGGGGATTGGAGCAATCAGCCCCAGCATTTT
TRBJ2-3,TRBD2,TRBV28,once,CASRPWTSGGGTDTQYF,TGTGCCAGCAGACCGTGGACTAGCGGGGGTGGAACAGATACGCAGTATTTT
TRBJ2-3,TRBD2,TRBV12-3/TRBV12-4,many,CASSRLAGGSAADTQYF,TGTGCCAGCAGTAGACTAGCGGGAGGATCAGCGGCAGATACGCAGTATTTT
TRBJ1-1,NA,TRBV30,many,CAWGATGTEAFF,TGTGCCTGGGGGGCCACAGGGACTGAAGCTTTCTTT
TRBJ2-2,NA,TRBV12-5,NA,CASGLRVGGIKYNTGELFF,TGTGCTAGTGGTTTACGTGTTGGGGGGATAAAGTATAACACCGGGGAGCTGTTTTTT
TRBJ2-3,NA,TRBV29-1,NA,CSVLPLTDTQYF,TGCAGCGTCCTCCCTCTCACAGATACGCAGTATTTT
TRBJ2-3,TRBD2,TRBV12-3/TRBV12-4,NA,CASSQMTSGGSTDTQYF,TGTGCCAGCAGTCAAATGACTAGCGGGGGCAGCACAGATACGCAGTATTTT
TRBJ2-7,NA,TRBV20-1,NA,CSARDSQPVGYEQYF,TGCAGTGCTAGAGATTCCCAGCCTGTGGGTTACGAGCAGTACTTC
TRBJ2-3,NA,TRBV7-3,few,CASSLIGATDTQYF,TGTGCCAGCAGCTTGATAGGGGCGACAGATACGCAGTATTTT
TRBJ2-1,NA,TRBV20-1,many,CSAPGRAGSSGEQFF,TGCAGTGCCCCAGGGCGGGCTGGTAGTTCGGGTGAGCAGTTCTTC
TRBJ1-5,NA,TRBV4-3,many,CASSQDVGSNQPQHF,TGCGCCAGCAGCCAAGATGTCGGTAGCAATCAGCCCCAGCATTTT
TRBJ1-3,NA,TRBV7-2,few,CASSLGGLSGNTIYF,TGTGCCAGCAGCTTAGGTGGGCTCTCTGGAAACACCATATATTTT